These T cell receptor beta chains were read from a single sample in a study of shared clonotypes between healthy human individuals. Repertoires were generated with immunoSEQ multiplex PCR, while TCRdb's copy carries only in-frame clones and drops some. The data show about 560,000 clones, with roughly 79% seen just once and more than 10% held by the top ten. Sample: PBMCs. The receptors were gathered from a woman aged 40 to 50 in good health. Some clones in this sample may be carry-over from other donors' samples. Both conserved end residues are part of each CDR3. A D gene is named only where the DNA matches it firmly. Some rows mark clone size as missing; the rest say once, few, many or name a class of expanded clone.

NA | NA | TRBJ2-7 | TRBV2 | CASSVDATYEQYF | TGTGCCAGCAGTGTCGACGCAACCTACGAGCAGTACTTC
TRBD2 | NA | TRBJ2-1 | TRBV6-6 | CASSGGFSEQFF | TGTGCCAGCAGCGGGGGGTTTAGTGAGCAGTTCTTC
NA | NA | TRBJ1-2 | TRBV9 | CASGSPPGTHLNYGYTF | TGTGCCAGCGGTTCGCCGCCCGGGACCCACCTTAACTATGGCTACACCTTC
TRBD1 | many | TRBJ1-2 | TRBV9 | CASSHHRGLGSNYGYTF | TGTGCCAGCAGCCACCACAGGGGCCTAGGATCAAACTATGGCTACACCTTC
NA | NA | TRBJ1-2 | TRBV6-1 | CASSPWSPGRCYTF | TGTGCCAGCAGTCCCTGGTCGCCCGGCAGGTGCTACACCTTC
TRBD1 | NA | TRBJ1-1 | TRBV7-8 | CASSIRDRVGTEAFF | TGTGCCAGCAGCATACGGGACAGGGTGGGCACTGAAGCTTTCTTT
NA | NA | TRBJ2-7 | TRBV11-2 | CASSLHGQYSSYEQYF | TGTGCCAGCAGCTTACATGGACAGTATAGCTCCTACGAGCAGTACTTC
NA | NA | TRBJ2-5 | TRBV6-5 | CASSAGRRETQYF | TGTGCCAGCAGTGCGGGCCGACGGGAGACCCAGTACTTC
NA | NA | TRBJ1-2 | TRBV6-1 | CASSPVGLSNYGYTF | TGTGCCAGCAGCCCGGTGGGTTTATCTAACTATGGCTACACCTTC
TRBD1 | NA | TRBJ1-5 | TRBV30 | CAWSVRDSRRNQPQHF | TGTGCCTGGAGTGTCCGGGACAGCCGACGCAATCAGCCCCAGCATTTT
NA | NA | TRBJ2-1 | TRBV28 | CASSSSKITYNEQFF | TGTGCCAGCAGTTCTAGTAAAATAACCTACAATGAGCAGTTCTTC
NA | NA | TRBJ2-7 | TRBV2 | CASSDPRTYEQYF | TGTGCCAGCAGTGATCCCCGTACCTACGAGCAGTACTTC
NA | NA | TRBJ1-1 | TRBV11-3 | CASSLDGGHTEAFF | TGTGCCAGCAGCTTAGATGGGGGGCACACTGAAGCTTTCTTT
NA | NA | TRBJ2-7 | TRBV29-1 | CSVQTPQAEQYF | TGCAGCGTCCAAACCCCCCAGGCCGAGCAGTACTTC
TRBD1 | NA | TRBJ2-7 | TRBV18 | CASSRQGSYEQYF | TGTGCCAGCTCAAGACAGGGTTCCTACGAGCAGTACTTC
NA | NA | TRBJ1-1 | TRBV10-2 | CASREDNTEAFF | TGCGCCAGCAGGGAGGACAACACTGAAGCTTTCTTT
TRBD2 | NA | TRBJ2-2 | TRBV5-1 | CASSSSSGSGGELFF | TGCGCCAGCAGCTCCTCTAGCGGGAGTGGCGGGGAGCTGTTTTTT
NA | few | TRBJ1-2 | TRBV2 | CASSEGAYYYGYTF | TGTGCCAGCAGTGAAGGGGCTTACTACTATGGCTACACCTTC
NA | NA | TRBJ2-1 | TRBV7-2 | CASSGQIEQFF | TGTGCCAGCAGCGGACAGATTGAGCAGTTCTTC
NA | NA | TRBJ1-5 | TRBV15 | CATSRYKNQPQHF | TGTGCCACCAGCAGATACAAGAATCAGCCCCAGCATTTT
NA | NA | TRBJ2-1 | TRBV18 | CASSPIMGDEQFF | TGTGCCAGCTCACCCATAATGGGCGATGAGCAGTTCTTC
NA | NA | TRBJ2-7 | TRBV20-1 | CSAHPGDGHYF | TGCAGTGCCCATCCAGGGGACGGGCATTACTTC
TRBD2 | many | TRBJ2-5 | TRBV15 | CATSRDVPLPGRAQETQYF | TGTGCCACCAGCAGAGATGTCCCCCTCCCCGGGAGGGCACAAGAGACCCAGTACTTC
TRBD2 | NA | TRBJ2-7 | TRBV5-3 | CARRNDSGSYEQYF | TGTGCCAGGCGTAACGATAGCGGGAGTTACGAGCAGTACTTC
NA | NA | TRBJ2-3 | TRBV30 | CAWSVPDPSTDTQYF | TGTGCCTGGAGTGTACCAGATCCTAGCACAGATACGCAGTATTTT